This T cell receptor beta chain was identified in a study of shared clonotypes between healthy human individuals. Overall study context: Researchers assigned three CD4 naive, three CD4 memory, two CD8 naive and one CD8 memory plate to each donor. Findings and caveats of the study: Generally, naive subsets came out with larger estimated richness than memory subsets. Non-shared clonotypes had lower generation probabilities than those shared by all four donors.

This clone has a single count. The antigen is not known. The method was immunoSEQ multiplex PCR; TCRdb's version includes in-frame clones alone and lacks a portion of them. This table holds millions of clones, about 95% found once. The germline V gene has CDR1 ENHRY and CDR2 SYGVKD. The CDR3 runs to 13 residues. V shed 8 bases and J shed 0 bases, with 11 bases lying between them. The source material was naive CD4+ T cells sorted from blood. Subset defined: CD45RA+ positively selected. The rearrangement uses TRBV10-3 and TRBJ2-7; D tentatively fits TRBD1 or TRBD2 (5 bases each). This clonotype was obtained from a man younger than 35 in good health. For the CDR3, the DNA is TGTGCCATCCGCTTCGGGGCCTCCTACGAGCAGTACTTC. Its translation: CAIRFGASYEQYF.